In this sample, the clone carrying this T cell receptor beta chain turned up once. From germline, CDR1 is LNHDA and CDR2 SQIVND (reference sequence). This CDR3 has 16 residues. Trimming at V came to 3 bases and at J to 3 bases, leaving 7 bases not matched to a gene. This sample was included in a study of T cell responses to AZD1222 COVID-19 vaccine. Some clones are missing from TCRdb's copy, which holds only in-frame ones; the method was immunoSEQ multiplex PCR. Among fewer than 150,000 clones listed, 85% to 90% were seen once. The specimen was peripheral blood, collected 28 days after the second AZD1222 dose. This TCR was sampled from an adult who received the AZD1222 COVID-19 vaccine. This chain connects TRBV19 to TRBJ2-3; 9 bases match TRBD2. CDR3 region: CASSMSPAGGTDTQYF. CDR3 coding DNA: TGTGCCAGTAGTATGTCCCCGGCGGGGGGGACAGATACGCAGTATTTT.